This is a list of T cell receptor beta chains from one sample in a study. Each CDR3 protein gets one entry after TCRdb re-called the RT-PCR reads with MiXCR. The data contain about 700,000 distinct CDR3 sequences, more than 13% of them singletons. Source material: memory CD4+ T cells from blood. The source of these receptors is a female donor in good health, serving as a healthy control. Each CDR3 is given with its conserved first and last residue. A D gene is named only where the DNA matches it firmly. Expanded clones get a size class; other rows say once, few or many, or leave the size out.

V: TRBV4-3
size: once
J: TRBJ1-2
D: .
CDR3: CASSQDRDLYGYTF
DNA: TGCGCCAGCAGCCAAGACCGAGACCTCTATGGCTACACCTTC

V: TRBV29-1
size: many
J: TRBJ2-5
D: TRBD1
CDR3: CSASGQPVFQETQYF
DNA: TGCAGCGCCTCGGGACAGCCTGTGTTCCAAGAGACCCAGTACTTC

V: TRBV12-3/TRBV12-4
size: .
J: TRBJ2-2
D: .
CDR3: CAFGRAGTSGGELFF
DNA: TGTGCCTTTGGACGCGCCGGGACTTCGGGCGGGGAGCTGTTTTTT

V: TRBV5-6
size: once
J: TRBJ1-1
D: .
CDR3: CASSSQIPEFEAFF
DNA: TGTGCCAGCAGCTCCCAGATCCCAGAGTTTGAAGCTTTCTTT

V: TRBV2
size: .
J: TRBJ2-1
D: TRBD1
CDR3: CASSEARTGRGNEQFF
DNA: TGTGCCAGCAGTGAAGCGCGCACAGGCAGGGGGAATGAGCAGTTCTTC

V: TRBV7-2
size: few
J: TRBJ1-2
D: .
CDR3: CASSLGVSYGYTF
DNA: TGTGCCAGCAGCTTAGGGGTGTCTTATGGCTACACCTTC

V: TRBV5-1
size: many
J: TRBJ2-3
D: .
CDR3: CASSLVDTQYF
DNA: TGTGCCAGCAGCTTAGTAGATACGCAGTATTTT

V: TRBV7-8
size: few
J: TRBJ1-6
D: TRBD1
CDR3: CASRTVLGQGGSPLHF
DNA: TGTGCCAGCAGAACCGTACTCGGACAGGGAGGATCACCCCTCCACTTT

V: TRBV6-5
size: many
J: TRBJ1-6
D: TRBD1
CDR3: CASSYRDRDSPLHF
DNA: TGTGCCAGCAGTTACCGGGACAGAGATTCACCCCTCCACTTT

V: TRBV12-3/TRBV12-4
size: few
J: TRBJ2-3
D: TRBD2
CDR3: CASSFWGGGTDTQYF
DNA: TGTGCCAGCAGTTTCTGGGGGGGTGGCACAGATACGCAGTATTTT

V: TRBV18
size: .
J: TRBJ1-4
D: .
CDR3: CASSPPEARGEKLFF
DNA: TGTGCCAGCTCACCACCGGAAGCGCGAGGGGAAAAACTGTTTTTT

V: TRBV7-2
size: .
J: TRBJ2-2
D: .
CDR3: CASSLDYQRATNTGELFF
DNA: TGTGCCAGCAGCTTAGATTACCAGCGGGCAACGAACACCGGGGAGCTGTTTTTT

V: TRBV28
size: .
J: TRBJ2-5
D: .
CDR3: CASKGSETQYF
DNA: TGTGCCAGCAAGGGTAGTGAGACCCAGTACTTC

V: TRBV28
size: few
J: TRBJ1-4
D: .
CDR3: CASSPTKKKLFF
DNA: TGTGCCAGCAGCCCAACTAAGAAAAAACTGTTTTTT

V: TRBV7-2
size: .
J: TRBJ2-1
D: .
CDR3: CASSLGGVRGDEQFF
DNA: TGTGCCAGCAGCTTAGGCGGGGTTAGAGGCGATGAGCAGTTCTTC

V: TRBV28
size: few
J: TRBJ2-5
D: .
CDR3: CASSVEQGTQYF
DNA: TGTGCCAGCAGTGTCGAACAGGGGACCCAGTACTTC

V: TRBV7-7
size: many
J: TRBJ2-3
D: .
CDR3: CASSLGRGADTQYF
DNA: TGTGCCAGCAGCCTAGGTAGGGGTGCAGATACGCAGTATTTT

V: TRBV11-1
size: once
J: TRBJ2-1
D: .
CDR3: CASSLVLRESNEQFF
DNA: TGTGCCAGCAGCTTAGTACTTAGGGAGTCCAATGAGCAGTTCTTC

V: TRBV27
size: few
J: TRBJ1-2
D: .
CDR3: CASSPRKGGLLQSYGYTF
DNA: TGTGCCAGCAGTCCTCGTAAGGGGGGGCTTTTGCAATCCTATGGCTACACCTTC

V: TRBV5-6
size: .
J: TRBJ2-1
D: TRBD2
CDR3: CASSHWTSGMWNEQFF
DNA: TGTGCCAGCAGCCACTGGACTAGCGGGATGTGGAATGAGCAGTTCTTC

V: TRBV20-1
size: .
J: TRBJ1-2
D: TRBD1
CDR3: CSARDRLGYTF
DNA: TGCAGTGCTAGGGACAGGCTGGGCTACACCTTC

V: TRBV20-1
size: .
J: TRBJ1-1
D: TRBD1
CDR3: CSASTAGDRAYTEAFF
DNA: TGCAGTGCTTCGACAGCTGGAGACAGGGCTTACACTGAAGCTTTCTTT